This paragraph reports one T cell receptor beta chain. Its antigen is undetermined. Only in-frame clones appear in the TCRdb table, and some are missing; sequencing was by immunoSEQ multiplex PCR. The sample has fewer than 45,000 clones; roughly 70% are singletons. The ends lost 0 bases at V and 4 bases at J; junction bases unmatched: 3. The CDR3 spans 16 residues. The V gene's germline CDR1 is SGHVS and CDR2 FQNEAQ. This sample was included in a study of PD-1 blockade in classical Hodgkin lymphoma. As to time point: cycle 4 day 1 (C4D1), after around six weeks of nivolumab. Each of the patients experienced relapse following autologous stem cell transplantation, and their brentuximab vedotin exposure differed. Responses achieved at best were complete response, partial response or progressive disease. Broader study findings: At C4D1, TCR diversity had climbed significantly for CD4+ cells, though not for CD8+ cells.

J is TRBJ2-7 and V is TRBV7-8, with TRBD2 matching 13 bases. The sequences come from peripheral blood mononuclear cells (PBMCs), collected before the fourth cycle of nivolumab. This TCR came from a human donor with classical Hodgkin lymphoma. CDR3 sequence reads: CASSLAGTSGVYEQYF. The DNA for the CDR3 is TGTGCCAGCAGCTTAGCGGGGACTAGCGGGGTTTACGAGCAGTACTTC.